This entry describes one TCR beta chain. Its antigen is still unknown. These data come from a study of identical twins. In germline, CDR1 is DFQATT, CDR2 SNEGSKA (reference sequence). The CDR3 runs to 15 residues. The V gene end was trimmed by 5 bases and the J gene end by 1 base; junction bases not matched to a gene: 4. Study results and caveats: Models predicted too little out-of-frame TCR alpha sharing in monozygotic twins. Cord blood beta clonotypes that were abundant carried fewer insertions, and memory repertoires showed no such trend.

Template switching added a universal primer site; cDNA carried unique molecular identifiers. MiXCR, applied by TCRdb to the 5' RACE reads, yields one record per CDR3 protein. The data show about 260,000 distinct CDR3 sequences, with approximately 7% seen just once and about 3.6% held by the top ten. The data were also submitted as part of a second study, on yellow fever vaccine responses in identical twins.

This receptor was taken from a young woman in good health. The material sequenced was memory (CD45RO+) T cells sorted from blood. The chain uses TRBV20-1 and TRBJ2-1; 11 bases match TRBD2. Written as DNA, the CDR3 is TGCAGTGCTGACCTAGCGGGGGGTTCCTACAATGAGCAGTTCTTC. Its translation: CSADLAGGSYNEQFF.